This is a list of T cell receptor beta chains from one sample in a study of CD8+CD57+ T cells in acquired aplastic anemia. TCRdb called the reads again in MiXCR, with one record for every CDR3 protein. The sample shows 150,000 to 200,000 distinct CDR3 sequences, approximately 45% of them seen only once. Sequencing used sorted CD4+, CD8+, or CD8+CD57+ T cells (not recorded which) from PBMCs. The receptors come from a human donor in good health. Both conserved end residues are part of each CDR3. D genes are given only for firm matches. For some rows the clone size is stated as once, few or many, or as a class when expanded; others skip it.

D | size | J | V | CDR3 | DNA
TRBD2 | many | TRBJ2-7 | TRBV19 | CASSPQIAGGSEQYF | TGTGCCAGTAGTCCCCAGATAGCGGGAGGCAGCGAGCAGTACTTC
. | . | TRBJ2-1 | TRBV2 | CASSATSLNEQFF | TGTGCCAGCAGTGCCACTAGTCTCAATGAGCAGTTCTTC
. | . | TRBJ1-2 | TRBV18 | CASSPSGLDYGYTF | TGTGCCAGCTCACCATCAGGGTTGGACTATGGCTACACCTTC
. | . | TRBJ1-2 | TRBV10-3 | CAISDPRGGYGYTF | TGTGCCATCAGTGACCCCCGAGGAGGTTATGGCTACACCTTC
. | . | TRBJ2-7 | TRBV20-1 | CSATRRQVYEQYF | TGCAGTGCCACTCGGAGACAGGTTTACGAGCAGTACTTC
. | . | TRBJ1-2 | TRBV29-1 | CSVVKGGYGGNYGYTF | TGCAGCGTTGTAAAAGGGGGGTACGGTGGGAACTATGGCTACACCTTC
TRBD2 | few | TRBJ2-1 | TRBV30 | CARAGGESRVQFF | TGTGCCCGAGCGGGAGGAGAGTCTCGTGTGCAGTTCTTC
TRBD1 | . | TRBJ2-5 | TRBV20-1 | CSAALPGTAQETQYF | TGCAGTGCGGCTCTGCCCGGGACAGCCCAAGAGACCCAGTACTTC
. | once | TRBJ2-2 | TRBV7-2 | CASSFDPSGELFF | TGTGCCAGCAGCTTCGACCCCTCCGGGGAGCTGTTTTTT
. | . | TRBJ2-5 | TRBV9 | CASSLGQQETQHF | TGTGCCAGCAGCCTCGGGCAGCAAGAGACCCAGCACTTC
TRBD2 | . | TRBJ2-5 | TRBV4-1 | CASRAPGGQETQYF | TGCGCCAGCCGCGCGCCGGGGGGACAAGAGACCCAGTACTTC
. | few | TRBJ1-1 | TRBV29-1 | CSVERDMNTEAFF | TGCAGCGTTGAGAGGGACATGAACACTGAAGCTTTCTTT
TRBD2 | once | TRBJ2-7 | TRBV29-1 | CSVKGTSGEQYF | TGCAGCGTCAAAGGGACTAGCGGAGAGCAGTACTTC
TRBD1 | . | TRBJ2-7 | TRBV20-1 | CSARGQTYEQYF | TGCAGTGCTAGGGGACAGACCTACGAGCAGTACTTC
. | . | TRBJ2-7 | TRBV7-2 | CASSRGPYEQYF | TGTGCCAGCAGCAGGGGCCCCTACGAGCAGTACTTC
TRBD1 | . | TRBJ1-3 | TRBV5-8 | CASSPGQGSGNTTYF | TGTGCCAGCAGCCCGGGACAGGGGAGCGGAAACACCACATATTTT
. | many | TRBJ2-3 | TRBV7-2 | CASSLVGHRRADTQYF | TGTGCCAGCAGCTTAGTTGGCCACCGGCGGGCAGATACGCAGTATTTT
. | many | TRBJ2-3 | TRBV2 | CASKLNGPTDTQYF | TGTGCCAGCAAATTAAACGGCCCCACAGATACGCAGTATTTT
TRBD2 | . | TRBJ2-1 | TRBV10-3 | CASSGLAGGGIQFF | TGTGCCAGCAGTGGGCTAGCGGGGGGCGGGATCCAGTTCTTC
TRBD2 | . | TRBJ2-7 | TRBV11-2 | CASSRRTSGRAYEQYF | TGTGCCAGCAGCCGGAGGACTAGCGGGAGGGCTTACGAGCAGTACTTC
TRBD2 | . | TRBJ2-5 | TRBV20-1 | CSASPLAGLSETQYF | TGCAGTGCTAGTCCACTAGCGGGGTTATCAGAGACCCAGTACTTC
. | few | TRBJ2-7 | TRBV19 | CASRLTVNSYEQYF | TGTGCCAGTAGACTGACAGTGAACTCCTACGAGCAGTACTTC
. | once | TRBJ1-6 | TRBV9 | CASTQGAYNSPLHF | TGTGCCAGCACCCAGGGAGCATATAATTCACCCCTCCACTTT
TRBD1 | . | TRBJ2-7 | TRBV19 | CASSSSGTGSDEQYF | TGTGCCAGTAGTAGTTCCGGGACAGGGTCCGACGAGCAGTACTTC
TRBD1 | . | TRBJ2-5 | TRBV2 | CASSQGARNQPQYF | TGTGCCAGCAGCCAGGGGGCGCGGAATCAGCCCCAGTACTTC
. | . | TRBJ1-1 | TRBV7-8 | CASSLVAMNTEAFF | TGTGCCAGCAGCTTAGTCGCAATGAACACTGAAGCTTTCTTT
TRBD2 | . | TRBJ2-1 | TRBV10-2 | CASSAGTSGGSAYNEQFF | TGCGCCAGCAGCGCCGGGACTAGCGGGGGGTCGGCCTACAATGAGCAGTTCTTC
TRBD1 | . | TRBJ2-3 | TRBV5-1 | CASSPGTGFVDTQYF | TGCGCCAGCAGCCCCGGGACAGGGTTTGTAGATACGCAGTATTTT
. | few | TRBJ2-3 | TRBV25-1 | CASSEVDGASQASTDTQYF | TGTGCCAGCAGTGAAGTGGACGGCGCGTCTCAAGCTAGCACAGATACGCAGTATTTT
. | many | TRBJ1-5 | TRBV12-3/TRBV12-4 | CASRGDSNQPQHF | TGTGCCAGCCGCGGAGATAGCAATCAGCCCCAGCATTTT
TRBD1 | . | TRBJ1-2 | TRBV20-1 | CSAKGQGAVYGYTF | TGCAGTGCTAAAGGACAGGGGGCTGTCTATGGCTACACCTTC
. | many | TRBJ1-5 | TRBV19 | CASSIGGKAQPQHF | TGTGCCAGTAGTATCGGGGGGAAGGCTCAGCCCCAGCATTTT
. | . | TRBJ2-7 | TRBV7-2 | CASSLVGDFIHEQYF | TGTGCCAGCAGCTTAGTGGGGGATTTTATCCACGAGCAGTACTTC
. | few | TRBJ2-7 | TRBV2 | CASGLAYEQYF | TGTGCCAGCGGTCTTGCCTACGAGCAGTACTTC
. | . | TRBJ1-5 | TRBV2 | CASRGTVDQPQHF | TGTGCCAGCAGGGGGACGGTAGACCAGCCCCAGCATTTT
TRBD1 | . | TRBJ2-3 | TRBV14 | CASSQTGGTQYF | TGTGCCAGCAGCCAAACAGGGGGCACGCAGTATTTT
. | many | TRBJ1-2 | TRBV5-6 | CASSLGRGNYGYTF | TGTGCCAGCAGCTTGGGCAGGGGCAACTATGGCTACACCTTC
TRBD1 | . | TRBJ1-5 | TRBV10-2 | CASRLGGQGAQPQHF | TGCGCCAGCAGACTGGGGGGACAGGGGGCCCAGCCCCAGCATTTT
TRBD1 | many | TRBJ2-6 | TRBV7-3 | CASSLQGAPGANVLTF | TGTGCCAGCAGCTTACAGGGGGCGCCTGGGGCCAACGTCCTGACTTTC
TRBD2 | many | TRBJ2-2 | TRBV11-2 | CASSLWLAGLNTGELFF | TGTGCCAGCAGCTTGTGGCTAGCGGGATTGAACACCGGGGAGCTGTTTTTT
. | many | TRBJ2-5 | TRBV5-1 | CASKERGSELETQYF | TGCGCCTCCAAGGAGAGAGGTAGCGAGCTGGAGACCCAGTACTTC
. | . | TRBJ2-7 | TRBV20-1 | CSALAGTASSYEQYF | TGCAGTGCCCTGGCCGGGACGGCGAGCTCCTACGAGCAGTACTTC
TRBD1 | . | TRBJ1-6 | TRBV10-2 | CASSPLRQGLTSPLHF | TGCGCCAGCAGTCCTCTCCGACAGGGATTGACTTCACCCCTCCACTTT
TRBD1 | . | TRBJ1-6 | TRBV2 | CASSAQTGGNSPLHF | TGTGCCAGCAGTGCACAGACAGGGGGGAATTCACCCCTCCACTTT
TRBD1 | once | TRBJ1-1 | TRBV29-1 | CSVTRTGDTEAFF | TGCAGCGTTACCCGGACAGGAGACACTGAAGCTTTCTTT
TRBD1 | few | TRBJ2-7 | TRBV19 | CASSIGTGHSYEQYF | TGTGCCAGTAGTATTGGGACAGGGCACTCCTACGAGCAGTACTTC
. | . | TRBJ2-2 | TRBV24-1 | CATSEASMAGELFF | TGTGCCACCAGTGAAGCTTCCATGGCCGGGGAGCTGTTTTTT
. | . | TRBJ2-5 | TRBV10-3 | CASSPRGAYQETQYF | TGTGCCAGCAGCCCTAGGGGGGCGTACCAAGAGACCCAGTACTTC
. | . | TRBJ2-3 | TRBV7-3 | CASSLTPLGLSLRDTQYF | TGTGCCAGCAGCCTCACGCCCCTTGGACTCTCTCTTAGGGATACGCAGTATTTT